This TCR beta chain was retrieved from a study of cytomegalovirus exposure and HLA in healthy donors. Study-level results: Researchers counted about 150 TCR beta chains as cytomegalovirus-associated.

Vbeta (60) and Jbeta (13) primers were used in the PCR. The table came from immunoSEQ multiplex PCR; TCRdb's copy has only in-frame clones and leaves some out. In the table there are over 65,000 clones, more than 80% of which are singletons. This clone was seen more than once but under ten times. The antigen remains undetermined. Germline V gene data show CDR1 as LNHDA and CDR2 as SQIVND (reference sequence). The V end was cut by 6 bases, the J end by 0 bases, with 11 bases between. The CDR3 length is 14 residues. The receptor's source is a woman under 40 in good health and CMV-seronegative. The chain is built from TRBV19 and TRBJ1-1; D unclear. Specimen: PBMCs. In DNA, the CDR3 is TGTGCCAGTAGGGAGAGGGTTATGAACACTGAAGCTTTCTTT. Amino acid sequence: CASRERVMNTEAFF.